These 21 T cell receptor beta chains originate from one sample sequenced in a study of PD-1 blockade in classical Hodgkin lymphoma. After autologous stem cell transplantation all patients relapsed, and prior brentuximab vedotin exposure differed between cohorts. Data came from immunoSEQ multiplex PCR; TCRdb stores just in-frame clones and leaves some out. This sample has approximately 27,000 clones; 80% to 90% occur once, and the top ten carry around 2.5%. This specimen consisted of peripheral blood mononuclear cells (PBMCs), obtained at baseline. The receptors shown here come from a human donor with classical Hodgkin lymphoma.

The chain recombines TRBV7-3 with TRBJ1-3, with a tentative D call TRBD1 (6 bases). The V end lost 5 bases, the J end lost 2 bases, and 13 bases lay between the germline ends. This CDR3 has 15 residues. Germline V CDR1 and CDR2: SGHTA, FQGTGA. CDR3 protein: CASSPLGGPGNTIYF. In DNA, the CDR3 is TGTGCCAGCAGCCCCCTCGGGGGGCCTGGAAACACCATATATTTT.

The J gene is TRBJ1-5, the V gene TRBV4-3, with D perhaps TRBD1 (6 bases). The ends were cut back, 0 bases at V and 5 bases at J, with 11 bases in the middle. CDR1 and CDR2 (germline): LGHNA, YSLEER. This CDR3 region has 15 residues. The CDR3 DNA sequence: TGCGCCAGCAGCCAAGATTACGGGGGCTATCAGCCCCAGCATTTT. Residues: CASSQDYGGYQPQHF.

The chain couples TRBV7-8 to TRBJ2-7, with D possibly being TRBD1 or TRBD2 (5 bases each). Trimming stripped 2 bases from V and 0 bases from J, with 23 bases between. This CDR3 has 19 amino acids. Germline V lookup: CDR1 SGHVS, CDR2 FQNEAQ. CDR3 in amino acids: CASSLSLGDPDRFSYEQYF. The CDR3, as DNA: TGTGCCAGCAGCTTATCGCTCGGGGATCCTGACAGATTCTCCTACGAGCAGTACTTC.

This chain joins TRBV5-1 and TRBJ2-1; no reliable D call. Germline values: CDR1 SGHRS, CDR2 YFSETQ. The length of the CDR3 is 15 residues. Trimming stripped 6 bases from V and 5 bases from J, with 18 bases between. CDR3 nucleotide sequence: TGCGCCAGCACCGCCATAGGGATTACAAACAATGAGCAGTTCTTC. It translates to CASTAIGITNNEQFF.

This sequence joins TRBV9 and TRBJ1-2; D remains ambiguous. The CDR3 extends over 13 amino acids. The V gene's germline CDR1 is SGDLS and CDR2 YYNGEE. V dropped 5 bases and J dropped 0 bases, with 8 bases sitting between them. Written as DNA, the CDR3 is TGTGCCAGCAGTGCAGGTCCTAACTATGGCTACACCTTC. This gives the protein CASSAGPNYGYTF.

The rearrangement links TRBV9 to TRBJ2-3, with TRBD2 matching 8 bases. CDR1 and CDR2 from the germline V gene are SGDLS and YYNGEE. J lost 3 bases, V lost 4 bases, and 4 bases had no gene match. The CDR3 covers 14 residues. The CDR3 DNA sequence: TGTGCCAGCAGCCTTGTAGCGGGAACAGATACGCAGTATTTT. This sequence encodes CASSLVAGTDTQYF.

This clone occurred once. This sequence joins TRBV25-1 and TRBJ1-2; no reliable D call. The V end lost 6 bases, the J end lost 0 bases, and 8 bases lay between the germline ends. The CDR3 is 13 amino acids. Per germline, CDR1 MGHDK and CDR2 SYGVNS. CDR3 DNA: TGTGCCAGCAGGGTTTCGGCTAACTATGGCTACACCTTC. Translating it yields CASRVSANYGYTF.

The genes are TRBV4-3 and TRBJ2-1, with D possibly matching TRBD2 (6 bases). This CDR3 is 15 amino acids long. Germline V lookup: CDR1 LGHNA, CDR2 YSLEER. V lost 1 base and J lost 4, with 11 bases in between. The CDR3 nucleotides are TGCGCCAGCAGCCAAGCCGGGACTCGGTACAATGAGCAGTTCTTC. Amino acids: CASSQAGTRYNEQFF.

CDR3 sequence (DNA): TGTGCCAGCAGCTCCACGGGGGGGCAGAACACTGAAGCTTTCTTT. It is translated as CASSSTGGQNTEAFF. The chain employs TRBV5-6 and TRBJ1-1, with D perhaps matching TRBD1 (6 bases). The CDR3 length is 15 residues. Germline V CDR1 and CDR2: SGHDT, YYEEEE. V was trimmed by 3 bases and J by 1 base, leaving 13 bases between them.

The chain carries TRBV5-1 and TRBJ1-2; D not resolved. V gave up 4 bases and J gave up 5 bases, with 12 bases separating them. From germline, CDR1 is SGHRS and CDR2 YFSETQ. CDR3 length: 13 residues. The CDR3 sequence: CASSPNSYYGYTF. In DNA form, the CDR3 reads TGCGCCAGCAGCCCGAATTCTTATTATGGCTACACCTTC.

The rearrangement links TRBV5-1 to TRBJ2-6; D unresolved. Trimming cost V 2 bases and J 0 bases, with 9 bases left between them. The CDR3 is 16 amino acids. Germline values: CDR1 SGHRS, CDR2 YFSETQ. The chain's CDR3 is CASSLAPLSGANVLTF. CDR3 coding DNA: TGCGCCAGCAGCTTAGCACCGCTCTCTGGGGCCAACGTCCTGACTTTC.

The chain is built from TRBV30 and TRBJ2-1, with 8 bases fitting TRBD2. The germline V gene has CDR1 GTSNPN and CDR2 SVGIG (reference sequence). The CDR3 has 13 residues. The V segment lost 4 bases and the J segment 10 bases; nucleotides outside the gene matches: 9. CDR3 loop: CAWTPGGPLEQFF. In DNA form, the CDR3 reads TGTGCCTGGACGCCGGGGGGGCCTTTAGAGCAGTTCTTC.

This rearrangement joins TRBV5-1 to TRBJ1-5; D may be TRBD1 (6 bases). Germline V gives CDR1 SGHRS, CDR2 YFSETQ. The CDR3 runs 15 residues. Trimming removed 3 bases from V and 3 bases from J, with 13 bases in between. The DNA for the CDR3 is TGCGCCAGCAGCTCGTCAGGGGACCCCAATCAGCCCCAGCATTTT. Translating gives CASSSSGDPNQPQHF.

This clone has only one observation. In nucleotides, the CDR3 is TGTGCCAGCAGCGTAGAAACGGGACAGAACTACGAGCAGTACTTC. Its protein product is CASSVETGQNYEQYF. The chain has TRBV9 and TRBJ2-7; TRBD1 matches 7 bases. The length of the CDR3 is 15 residues. Germline values: CDR1 SGDLS, CDR2 YYNGEE. Unmatched junction bases numbered 6, after V lost 0 bases and J lost 3 bases.

The chain recombines TRBV7-9 with TRBJ2-3; no reliable D call. Per the germline V gene, CDR1 is SEHNR and CDR2 is FQNEAQ (reference sequence). Deletions cut 1 base from V and 4 bases from J, with 9 bases between. CDR3 length equals 14 residues. As DNA, the CDR3 is TGTGCCAGCAGCTTAGATAGAGGTTCAGATACGCAGTATTTT. It encodes CASSLDRGSDTQYF.

CDR3 bases: TGCGCCAGCAGCTTCGGCGGGGGTACCTACAATGAGCAGTTCTTC. This gives the protein CASSFGGGTYNEQFF. The chain uses TRBV5-1 and TRBJ2-1; TRBD2 matches at 7 bases. CDR1 is SGHRS, CDR2 YFSETQ, per germline. CDR3 size: 15 residues. The V segment lost 2 bases and the J segment 2 bases; nucleotides outside the gene matches: 4. Full variable domain (rest looked up from reference TRBV5-1 and TRBJ2-1): KAGVTQTPRYLIKTRGQQVTLSCSPISGHRSVSWYQQTPGQGLQFLFEYFSETQRNKGNFPGRFSGRQFSNSRSEMNVSTLELGDSALYLCASSFGGGTYNEQFFGPGTRLTVL.

The rearrangement links TRBV6-5 to TRBJ1-1; D gene uncertain. Germline V CDR1 and CDR2: MNHEY, SVGAGI. CDR3 length: 13 amino acids. V was pared by 0 bases and J by 1 base, with 3 bases between. The CDR3 spells CASSYSENTEAFF. For the CDR3, the DNA is TGTGCCAGCAGTTACTCCGAGAACACTGAAGCTTTCTTT.

This chain links TRBV4-1 with TRBJ1-1, with D possibly being TRBD1 (6 bases). V was shortened by 0 bases and J by 12 bases, with 20 bases between the two germline ends. The CDR3 runs to 15 residues. The germline CDR1 and CDR2 sequences are MGHRA and YSYEKL. Written as DNA, the CDR3 is TGCGCCAGCAGCCAAGACCGGGGGAATCGGGGGCAAACTTTCTTT. Its protein product is CASSQDRGNRGQTFF.

This clone was seen a single time. This rearrangement joins TRBV5-1 to TRBJ2-3; D gene ambiguous. V was pared by 0 bases and J by 2 bases, with 7 bases between. Germline V CDR1 and CDR2: SGHRS, YFSETQ. CDR3 length: 14 residues. The CDR3 region is CASSLAGSTDTQYF. DNA for the CDR3: TGCGCCAGCAGCTTGGCCGGGTCCACAGATACGCAGTATTTT.

This clone was seen once. The rearrangement uses TRBV9 and TRBJ2-1; no clear D. The CDR3 is 13 amino acids. V was pared by 3 bases and J by 0 bases, with 4 bases between. Germline V gives CDR1 SGDLS, CDR2 YYNGEE. DNA for the CDR3: TGTGCCAGCAGCGAAAGCTCCTACAATGAGCAGTTCTTC. Protein sequence: CASSESSYNEQFF.

This chain links TRBV5-1 with TRBJ2-7; possibly TRBD2 for D (5 bases). CDR1 SGHRS and CDR2 YFSETQ come from the germline V gene. With 3 bases removed from V and 4 bases from J, the gap between germline ends came to 14 bases. The CDR3 is 14 residues long. DNA for the CDR3: TGCGCCAGCAGCTCGCAGGAGGCTTCTTACGAGCAGTACTTC. It specifies CASSSQEASYEQYF.